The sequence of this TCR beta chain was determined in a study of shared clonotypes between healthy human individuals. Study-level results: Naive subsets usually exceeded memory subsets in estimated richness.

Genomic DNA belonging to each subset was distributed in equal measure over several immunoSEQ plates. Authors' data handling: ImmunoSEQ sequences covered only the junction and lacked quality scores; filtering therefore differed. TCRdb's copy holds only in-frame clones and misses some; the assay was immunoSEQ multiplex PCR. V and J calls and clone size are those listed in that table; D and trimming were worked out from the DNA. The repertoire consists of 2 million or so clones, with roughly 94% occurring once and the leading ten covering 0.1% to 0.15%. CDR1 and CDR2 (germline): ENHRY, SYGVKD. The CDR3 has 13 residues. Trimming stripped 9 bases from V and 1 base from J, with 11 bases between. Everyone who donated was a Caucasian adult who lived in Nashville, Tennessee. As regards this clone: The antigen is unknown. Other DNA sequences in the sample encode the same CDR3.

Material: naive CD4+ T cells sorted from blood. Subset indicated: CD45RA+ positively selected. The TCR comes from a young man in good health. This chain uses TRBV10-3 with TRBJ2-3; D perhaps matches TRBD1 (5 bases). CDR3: CAIRGGGTDTQYF. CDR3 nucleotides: TGTGCCATTAGGGGTGGGGGCACAGATACGCAGTATTTT.